This T cell receptor (beta chain) was observed in a study of tumor-infiltrating lymphocytes in oesophageal squamous cell carcinoma. TCRdb redid the calling of the PCR reads with MiXCR, one entry per CDR3 protein. The sample has roughly 13,000 distinct CDR3 sequences, 46% seen once. The CDR3 contains 15 residues. The V gene's germline CDR1 is SGHTA and CDR2 FQGTGA. The rearrangement links TRBV7-3 to TRBJ2-5, with D possibly TRBD1 on 5 matching bases. Gene TRBJ1-2 matches the end of the DNA better, so the J call may be wrong. The sample consisted of blood. This receptor was identified in a male donor with esophageal squamous cell carcinoma. The DNA of the CDR3 is TGTGCCAGCATCCAAACCGGGACGGAGGGTGCTGGCTACACCTTC. Translated: CASIQTGTEGAGYTF.